This T cell receptor (beta chain) was obtained from a study of T cell repertoires in cytomegalovirus infection. On this clonotype: Its antigen is unidentified.

CDR1 and CDR2 (germline): SEHNR, FQNEAQ (reference sequence). The junction had 10 bases not matched to a gene; V was cut back by 8 bases and J by 0 bases. This CDR3 region has 17 residues. In TCRdb, the reads were re-called with MiXCR into one record per CDR3 protein. The top ten clones hold around 11% of a sample with 650,000 to 900,000 distinct CDR3 sequences, around a third of them seen once. The source was cultured CD8+ T cells from PBMCs, collected from culture after CMV antigen stimulation. V and J are TRBV7-9 and TRBJ2-7; 13 bases match TRBD2. This sequence was found in a human donor in good health (CMV status not recorded). Some clones in this sample may be carry-over from other donors' samples. The CDR3 DNA reads as TGTGCCAGCGTTGGACTAGCGGGGGACCCTCTCTCCTACGAGCAGTACTTC. Protein sequence: CASVGLAGDPLSYEQYF. The full variable domain, with the rest looked up from reference TRBV7-9 and TRBJ2-7, is DTGVSQNPRHKITKRGQNVTFRCDPISEHNRLYWYRQTLGQGPEFLTYFQNEAQLEKSRLLSDRFSAERPKGSFSTLEIQRTEQGDSAMYLCASVGLAGDPLSYEQYFGPGTRLTVT.